This is a list of T cell receptor beta chains from one sample in a study of shared clonotypes between healthy human individuals. Profiling relied on immunoSEQ multiplex PCR, and the TCRdb table lists in-frame clones only, not all of them. Among millions of clones listed, roughly 92% were seen once. The sample comprised naive CD4+ T cells sorted from blood. The source is a man between 18 and 29 years old in good health. Both conserved end residues are trimmed from each CDR3. D genes are given only for firm matches.

J gene | V gene | D gene | CDR3 protein
TRBJ1-2 | TRBV16 | NA | ASSRREDYGYT
TRBJ2-7 | TRBV11-2 | NA | ASSQHGSYEQY
TRBJ1-5 | TRBV19 | NA | ASSIYPFQPQH
TRBJ2-2 | TRBV28 | NA | ASSSTDTGELF
TRBJ1-1 | TRBV7-6 | NA | ASSLERGDTEAF
TRBJ2-2 | TRBV5-8 | NA | ASSLEPGAGELF
TRBJ1-3 | TRBV5-6 | NA | ASSLARNTIY
TRBJ2-3 | TRBV29-1 | TRBD2 | SVDSGNTDTQY
TRBJ2-7 | TRBV19 | TRBD2 | ASSLTSGRAYPYEQY
TRBJ2-7 | TRBV29-1 | TRBD2 | SVEERGGNYEQY